The T cell receptor beta chain under discussion was sequenced for a study of T cells in Graves' hyperthyroidism and ophthalmopathy. Study-wide results and caveats: The model anticipated ophthalmopathy a median about six months pre-onset.

This clonotype was found many times. What it binds is unknown. RNA transcripts gave rise to amplified TCR beta CDR3 regions. HTBI primers drove first-round RT-PCR of the TCR CDR3. TCRdb re-derived calls from the multiplex PCR reads in MiXCR, one entry per CDR3 protein. This sample carries approximately 370,000 distinct CDR3 sequences, 17% of them seen once, and the ten largest clones take more than 30%. In germline, CDR1 is DFQATT, CDR2 SNEGSKA (reference sequence). CDR3 length: 14 amino acids. Trimming took off 0 bases at V and 2 bases at J, with 11 bases between the two ends. Material for sequencing was blood. V and J are TRBV20-1 and TRBJ2-7; D not resolved. The receptor comes from a woman in her twenties or thirties with Graves' hyperthyroidism that later progressed to Graves' ophthalmopathy. The CDR3 loop reads CSARDHPVTYEQYF. DNA for the CDR3: TGCAGTGCTAGAGATCACCCTGTAACCTACGAGCAGTACTTC.